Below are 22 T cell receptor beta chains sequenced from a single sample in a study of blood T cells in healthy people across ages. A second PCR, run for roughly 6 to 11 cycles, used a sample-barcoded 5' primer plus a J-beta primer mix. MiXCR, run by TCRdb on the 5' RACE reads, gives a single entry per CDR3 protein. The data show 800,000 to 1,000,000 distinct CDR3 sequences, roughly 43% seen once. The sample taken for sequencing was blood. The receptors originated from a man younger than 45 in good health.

CDR3 sequence reads: CASSLYRTGTETQYF. CDR3 DNA sequence: TGTGCCAGCAGTTTGTACCGGACAGGTACAGAGACCCAGTACTTC. The chain uses TRBV6-2 or TRBV6-3 and TRBJ2-5; 7 bases are a match to TRBD1. This CDR3 has 15 residues. Germline loops: CDR1 MNHEY, CDR2 SVGEGT. V dropped 4 bases and J dropped 4; count of bases not matched to a gene: 9.

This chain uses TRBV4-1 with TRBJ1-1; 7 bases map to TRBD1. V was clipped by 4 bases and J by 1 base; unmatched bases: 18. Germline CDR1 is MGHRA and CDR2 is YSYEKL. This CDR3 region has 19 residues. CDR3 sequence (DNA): TGCGCCAGCAGCCCAGCGGGAGGAGGGACAGCTCTCCCGAACACTGAAGCTTTCTTT. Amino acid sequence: CASSPAGGGTALPNTEAFF.

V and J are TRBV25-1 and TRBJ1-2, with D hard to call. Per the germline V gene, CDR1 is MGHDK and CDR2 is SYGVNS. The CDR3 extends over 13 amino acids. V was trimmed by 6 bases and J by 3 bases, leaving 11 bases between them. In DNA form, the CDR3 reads TGTGCCAGCAGGGAAGCCGGGGACTATGGCTACACCTTC. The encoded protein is CASREAGDYGYTF.

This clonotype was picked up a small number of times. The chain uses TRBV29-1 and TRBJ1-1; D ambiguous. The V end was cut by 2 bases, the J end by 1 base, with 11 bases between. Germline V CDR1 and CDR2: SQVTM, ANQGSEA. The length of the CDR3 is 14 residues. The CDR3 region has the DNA TGCAGCGTTGAACGGAGGGTAGCGAACACTGAAGCTTTCTTT. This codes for CSVERRVANTEAFF.

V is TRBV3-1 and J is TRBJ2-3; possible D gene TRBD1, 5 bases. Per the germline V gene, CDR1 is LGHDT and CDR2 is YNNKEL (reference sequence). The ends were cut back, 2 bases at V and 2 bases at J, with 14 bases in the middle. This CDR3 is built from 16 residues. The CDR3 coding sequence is TGTGCCAGCAGCCAACCCGCTGGGGCCTCCACAGATACGCAGTATTTT. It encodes CASSQPAGASTDTQYF.

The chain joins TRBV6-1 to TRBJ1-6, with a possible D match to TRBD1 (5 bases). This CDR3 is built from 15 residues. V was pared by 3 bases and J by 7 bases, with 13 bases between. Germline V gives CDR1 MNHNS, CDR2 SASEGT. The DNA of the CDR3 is TGTGCCAGCAGTGACGAGGACATAGGCAATTCACCCCTCCACTTT. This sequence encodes CASSDEDIGNSPLHF.

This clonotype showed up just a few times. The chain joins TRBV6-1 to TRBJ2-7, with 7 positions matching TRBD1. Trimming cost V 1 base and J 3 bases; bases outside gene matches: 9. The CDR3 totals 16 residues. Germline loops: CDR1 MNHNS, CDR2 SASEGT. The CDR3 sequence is CASSEGQGAIDYEQYF. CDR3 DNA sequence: TGTGCCAGCAGTGAAGGACAGGGCGCCATAGACTACGAGCAGTACTTC.

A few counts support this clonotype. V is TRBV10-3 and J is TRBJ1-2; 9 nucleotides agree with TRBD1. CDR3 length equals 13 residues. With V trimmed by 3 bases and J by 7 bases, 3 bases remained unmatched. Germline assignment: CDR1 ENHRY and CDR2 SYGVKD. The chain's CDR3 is CAISEGTGIGYTF. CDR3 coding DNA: TGTGCCATCAGTGAAGGGACAGGGATTGGCTACACCTTC.

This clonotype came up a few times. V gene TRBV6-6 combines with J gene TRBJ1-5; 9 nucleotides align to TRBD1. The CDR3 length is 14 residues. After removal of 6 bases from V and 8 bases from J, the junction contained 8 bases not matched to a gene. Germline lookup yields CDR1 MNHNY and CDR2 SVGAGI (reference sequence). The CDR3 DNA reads TGTGCCAGCAGCCCCGGGACAGGGTTTGAGCCCCAGCATTTT. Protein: CASSPGTGFEPQHF.

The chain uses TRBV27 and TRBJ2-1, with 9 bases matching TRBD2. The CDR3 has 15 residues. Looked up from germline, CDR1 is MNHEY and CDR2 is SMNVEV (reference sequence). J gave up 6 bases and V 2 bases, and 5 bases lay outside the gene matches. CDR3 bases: TGTGCCAGCAGTTTAGGGGCGGGGGGGCCCAATGAGCAGTTCTTC. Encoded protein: CASSLGAGGPNEQFF.

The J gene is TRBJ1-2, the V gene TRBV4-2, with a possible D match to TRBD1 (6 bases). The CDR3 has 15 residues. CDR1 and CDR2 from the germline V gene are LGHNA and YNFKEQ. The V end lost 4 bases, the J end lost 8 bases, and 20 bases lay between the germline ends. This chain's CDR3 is CASSRHKGGLGGYTF. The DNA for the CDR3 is TGTGCCAGCAGCCGGCACAAAGGGGGGTTAGGGGGCTACACCTTC.

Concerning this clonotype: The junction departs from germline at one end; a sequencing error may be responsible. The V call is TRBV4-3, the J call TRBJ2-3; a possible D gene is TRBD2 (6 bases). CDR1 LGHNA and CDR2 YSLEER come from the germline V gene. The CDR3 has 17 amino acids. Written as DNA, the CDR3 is TGCGCCAGCAGCCAAGATTTTAACGGGGGTCTTACAGCTACGCAGTATTTT. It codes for CASSQDFNGGLTATQYF.

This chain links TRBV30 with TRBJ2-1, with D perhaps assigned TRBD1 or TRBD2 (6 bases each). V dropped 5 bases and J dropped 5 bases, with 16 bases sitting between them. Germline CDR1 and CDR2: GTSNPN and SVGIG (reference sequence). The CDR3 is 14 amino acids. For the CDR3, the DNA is TGTGCCTGGGCTCCGGGGGCGCGAAACAATGAGCAGTTCTTC. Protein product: CAWAPGARNNEQFF.

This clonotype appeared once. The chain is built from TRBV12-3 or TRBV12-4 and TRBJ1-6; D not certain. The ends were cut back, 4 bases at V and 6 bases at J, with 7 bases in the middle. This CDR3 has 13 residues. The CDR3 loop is CASSWMSNSPLHF. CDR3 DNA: TGTGCCAGCAGTTGGATGAGTAATTCACCCCTCCACTTT.

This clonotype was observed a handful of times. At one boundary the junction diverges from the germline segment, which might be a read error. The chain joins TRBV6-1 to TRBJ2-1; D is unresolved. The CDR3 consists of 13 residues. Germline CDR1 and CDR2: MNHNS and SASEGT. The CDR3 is CASSVDIYNEQFF. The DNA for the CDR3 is TGTGCCAGTAGTGTTGACATTTACAATGAGCAGTTCTTC.

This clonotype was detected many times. The CDR3 nucleotides are TGTGCCAGCAGCTTAGTAGTGTCCGCGGAGAGGTATGGCTACACCTTC. Amino acids: CASSLVVSAERYGYTF. This rearrangement joins TRBV13 to TRBJ1-2; no definite D call. With 1 base removed from V and 5 bases from J, the gap between germline ends came to 17 bases. The germline V gene has CDR1 PRHDT and CDR2 FYEKMQ (reference sequence). This CDR3 is 16 amino acids long.

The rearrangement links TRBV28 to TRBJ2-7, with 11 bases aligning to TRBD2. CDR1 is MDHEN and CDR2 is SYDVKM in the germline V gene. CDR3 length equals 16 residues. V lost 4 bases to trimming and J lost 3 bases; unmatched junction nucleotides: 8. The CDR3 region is CASSSILAGGGYEQYF. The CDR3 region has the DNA TGTGCCAGCAGTTCCATTCTAGCGGGGGGCGGCTACGAGCAGTACTTC.

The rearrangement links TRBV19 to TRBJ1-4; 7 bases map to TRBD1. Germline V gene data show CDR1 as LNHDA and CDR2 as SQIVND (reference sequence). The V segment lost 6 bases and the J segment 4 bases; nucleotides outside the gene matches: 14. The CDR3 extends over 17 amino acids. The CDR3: CASSNSWGTAFNEKLFF. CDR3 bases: TGTGCCAGTAGCAATTCCTGGGGGACAGCCTTTAATGAAAAACTGTTTTTT.

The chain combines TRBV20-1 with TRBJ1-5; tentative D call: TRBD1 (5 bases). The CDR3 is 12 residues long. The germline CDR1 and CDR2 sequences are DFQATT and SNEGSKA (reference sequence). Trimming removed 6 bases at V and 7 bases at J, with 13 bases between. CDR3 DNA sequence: TGCAGTGCCGGGGGAGGGGACCAGCCCCAGCATTTT. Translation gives CSAGGGDQPQHF.

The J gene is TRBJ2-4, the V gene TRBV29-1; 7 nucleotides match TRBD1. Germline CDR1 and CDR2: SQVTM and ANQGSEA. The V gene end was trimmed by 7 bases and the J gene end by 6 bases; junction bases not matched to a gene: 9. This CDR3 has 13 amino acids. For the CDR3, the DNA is TGCAGCGCCTTAACGGGACAGACAAACATTCAGTACTTC. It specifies CSALTGQTNIQYF.

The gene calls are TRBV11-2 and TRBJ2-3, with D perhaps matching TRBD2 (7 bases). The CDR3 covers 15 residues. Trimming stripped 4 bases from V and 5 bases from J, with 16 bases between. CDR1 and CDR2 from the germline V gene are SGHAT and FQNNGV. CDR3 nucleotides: TGTGCCAGCAGCTCGACCGGGGGGCTGGTAGATACGCAGTATTTT. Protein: CASSSTGGLVDTQYF.

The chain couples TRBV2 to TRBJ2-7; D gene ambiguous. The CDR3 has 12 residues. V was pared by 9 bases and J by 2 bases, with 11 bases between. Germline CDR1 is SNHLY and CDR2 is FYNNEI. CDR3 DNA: TGTGCCAGGTCAGCTTACACCTACGAGCAGTACTTC. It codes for CARSAYTYEQYF. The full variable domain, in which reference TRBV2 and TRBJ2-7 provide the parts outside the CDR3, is EPEVTQTPSHQVTQMGQEVILRCVPISNHLYFYWYRQILGQKVEFLVSFYNNEISEKSEIFDDQFSVERPDGSNFTLKIRSTKLEDSAMYFCARSAYTYEQYFGPGTRLTVT.